These 21 T cell receptor beta chains share one sample of origin, sequenced in a study of technical replicates of blood from several donors. This table comes from immunoSEQ multiplex PCR, and its TCRdb copy is limited to in-frame clones, with some not included. The sample has about 83,000 clones; around 90% are singletons. Sequenced: T cells isolated from PBMCs. These receptors were taken from a human donor in good health.

The J gene is TRBJ2-2, the V gene TRBV27, with unresolved D. The CDR3 sequence is 12 residues long. V lost 6 bases and J 3 bases, leaving 5 bases between the germline ends. Germline V CDR1 and CDR2: MNHEY, SMNVEV (reference sequence). The CDR3 DNA follows: TGTGCCAGCAGGAGCGACACCGGGGAGCTGTTTTTT. Translation: CASRSDTGELFF.

The rearrangement joins TRBV4-1 to TRBJ1-1; possibly TRBD1 for D (6 bases). The length of the CDR3 is 16 residues. Germline V lookup: CDR1 MGHRA, CDR2 YSYEKL. Trimming shortened V by 4 bases and J by 11 bases, and 26 bases separated the two germline ends. The CDR3 DNA follows: TGCGCCAGCAGCCCCGGACAGAGCGCCTTCCTCAGGGGTGCTTTCTTT. Translation: CASSPGQSAFLRGAFF.

The gene calls are TRBV9 and TRBJ2-1; perhaps TRBD1 as D (6 bases). Germline V lookup: CDR1 SGDLS, CDR2 YYNGEE. The CDR3 loop spans 14 amino acids. With 3 bases removed from V and 3 bases from J, the gap between germline ends came to 10 bases. CDR3 DNA: TGTGCCAGCAGCGGGGGACACCTCTACAATGAGCAGTTCTTC. Encoded protein: CASSGGHLYNEQFF.

The V call is TRBV29-1, the J call TRBJ1-5; D is possibly TRBD1 (5 bases). The germline CDR1 and CDR2 sequences are SQVTM and ANQGSEA. This CDR3 has 13 residues. V dropped 7 bases and J dropped 0 bases, with 10 bases sitting between them. The CDR3, as DNA: TGCAGCGCCGTACAGGATAGCAATCAGCCCCAGCATTTT. This translates into CSAVQDSNQPQHF.

In regard to this clone: Mismatch with germline at one junction end may stem from a read error. The rearrangement uses TRBV30 and TRBJ2-3; a weak D match, TRBD1 (6 bases). The CDR3 has 12 residues. In germline, CDR1 is GTSNPN, CDR2 SVGIG (reference sequence). CDR3 sequence reads: CACQGSTDMQYF. The CDR3 DNA is TGTGCCTGCCAGGGGAGCACAGATATGCAGTATTTT.

This clone has a handful of counts. V is TRBV2 and J is TRBJ2-2; TRBD2 aligns across 10 bases. CDR3 size: 15 residues. V dropped 6 bases and J dropped 5; count of bases not matched to a gene: 6. CDR1 and CDR2 (germline): SNHLY, FYNNEI. The CDR3 DNA is TGTGCCAGCAGGACCCTAGCGGGAGCGACCGGGGAGCTGTTTTTT. It encodes CASRTLAGATGELFF.

The J gene is TRBJ1-4, the V gene TRBV5-4; 8 positions agree with TRBD1. The germline V gene has CDR1 SGHNT and CDR2 YYREEE (reference sequence). Losses at the gene ends were 2 bases for V and 6 bases for J; bases not matched to a gene: 3. CDR3 length: 14 amino acids. CDR3 DNA: TGTGCCAGCAGCTTCTACAGGGGGGATGAAAAACTGTTTTTT. Translating gives CASSFYRGDEKLFF.

The chain recombines TRBV10-3 with TRBJ1-1, with 7 positions matching TRBD1. Germline V CDR1 and CDR2: ENHRY, SYGVKD. The ends lost 4 bases at V and 5 bases at J; junction bases unmatched: 4. The CDR3 consists of 13 residues. The CDR3 DNA reads as TGTGCCATCAGTGTCCAGGGGGATACTGAAGCTTTCTTT. Amino acid sequence: CAISVQGDTEAFF.

The sample holds one count of this clone. The chain carries TRBV5-1 and TRBJ2-2; TRBD2 agrees at 10 bases. This CDR3 comprises 16 residues. With 7 bases clipped from V and 2 bases from J, the junction kept 8 bases outside the gene matches. Per the germline V gene, CDR1 is SGHRS and CDR2 is YFSETQ. The CDR3 region has the DNA TGCGCCAGCTGCTGGGGACTAGCGAGTAACACCGGGGAGCTGTTTTTT. This translates into CASCWGLASNTGELFF. The whole variable domain, remainder taken from reference TRBV5-1 and TRBJ2-2, is KAGVTQTPRYLIKTRGQQVTLSCSPISGHRSVSWYQQTPGQGLQFLFEYFSETQRNKGNFPGRFSGRQFSNSRSEMNVSTLELGDSALYLCASCWGLASNTGELFFGEGSRLTVL.

The V call is TRBV9, the J call TRBJ2-3, with 7 bases aligning to TRBD2. CDR1 is SGDLS and CDR2 is YYNGEE in the germline V gene. Trimming took 4 bases from V and 8 from J; bases not matched to a gene: 10. The CDR3 is made up of 14 amino acids. CDR3 region: CASSMGGGTPTQYF. In DNA form, the CDR3 reads TGTGCCAGCAGCATGGGCGGGGGAACCCCTACGCAGTATTTT.

This CDR3 reads CASSFAGRAGDEQFF. The CDR3 region has the DNA TGTGCCAGCAGTTTCGCGGGGAGGGCTGGGGATGAGCAGTTCTTC. The rearrangement uses TRBV28 and TRBJ2-1; 7 bases fit TRBD2. CDR1 MDHEN and CDR2 SYDVKM come from the germline V gene. J was trimmed by 8 bases and V by 3 bases; bases with no gene match: 10. CDR3 length: 15 amino acids.

V is TRBV2 and J is TRBJ2-7; a weak D match, TRBD1 (6 bases). The CDR3 sequence is 12 residues long. Germline V CDR1 and CDR2: SNHLY, FYNNEI. The V and J ends lost 10 bases and 7 bases respectively, with 17 bases between them. DNA of the CDR3: TGTGCCAAAGGGGACATCAAAGGGGAGCAGTACTTC. It is translated as CAKGDIKGEQYF.

The chain couples TRBV6-5 to TRBJ1-1; D unclear. Germline V gene data show CDR1 as MNHEY and CDR2 as SVGAGI. The CDR3 loop spans 13 amino acids. V lost 2 bases to trimming and J lost 1 base, with 5 bases between them. The CDR3 coding sequence is TGTGCCAGCAGTTACCTCGGGAACACTGAAGCTTTCTTT. It is translated as CASSYLGNTEAFF.

This clone was detected once. The J gene is TRBJ2-5, the V gene TRBV14; no definite D call. The germline V and J ends were trimmed by 4 bases and 0 bases, with 6 bases remaining between them. This CDR3 region has 13 residues. Germline V CDR1 and CDR2: SGHDN, FVKESK. The CDR3 here is CASSRENQETQYF. The CDR3 DNA is TGTGCCAGCAGCCGTGAGAACCAAGAGACCCAGTACTTC.

The chain joins TRBV7-6 to TRBJ1-5; perhaps TRBD1 as D (5 bases). V lost 5 bases and J 3 bases, leaving 11 bases between the germline ends. CDR3 length: 14 amino acids. In germline, CDR1 is SGHVS, CDR2 FNYEAQ. The CDR3: CASSPDRDNQPQHF. In DNA form, the CDR3 reads TGTGCCAGCAGCCCCGACAGAGACAATCAGCCCCAGCATTTT.

The CDR3 bases are TGTGCCAGCAGCTTCCCAAGGGTGCAAGGAGGGAAGGCCAACGTCCTGACTTTC. Amino acids: CASSFPRVQGGKANVLTF. The chain joins TRBV7-8 to TRBJ2-6, with TRBD2 as a possible D gene (6 bases). V was trimmed by 3 bases and J by 6 bases, leaving 21 bases between them. CDR3 length equals 18 residues. CDR1 SGHVS and CDR2 FQNEAQ come from the germline V gene.

V gene TRBV6-1 combines with J gene TRBJ2-2; TRBD1 matches 9 bases. CDR1 MNHNS and CDR2 SASEGT come from the germline V gene. V lost 4 bases and J lost 5; bases outside the gene matches: 2. The CDR3 has 14 residues. The CDR3 coding sequence is TGTGCCAGCAGTGCGACAGGGGGGACCGGGGAGCTGTTTTTT. Protein product: CASSATGGTGELFF.

The V call is TRBV10-3, the J call TRBJ2-2, with a weak D call TRBD2 (6 bases). The CDR3 length is 18 residues. Per the germline V gene, CDR1 is ENHRY and CDR2 is SYGVKD. V was trimmed by 0 bases and J by 0 bases, leaving 14 bases between them. The CDR3 loop reads CAISESPSETANTGELFF. As DNA, the CDR3 is TGTGCCATCAGTGAGTCGCCTAGCGAGACCGCGAACACCGGGGAGCTGTTTTTT.

The chain couples TRBV4-1 to TRBJ2-2; 9 nucleotides match TRBD2. V was pared by 2 bases and J by 1 base, with 5 bases of the junction left unmatched. In germline, CDR1 is MGHRA, CDR2 YSYEKL. The CDR3 runs to 17 residues. DNA of the CDR3: TGCGCCAGCAGCCAAATTCAGACTAGCGGGAACACCGGGGAGCTGTTTTTT. This gives the protein CASSQIQTSGNTGELFF.

The chain recombines TRBV7-8 with TRBJ1-1, with a weak D call TRBD1 (5 bases). The length of the CDR3 is 13 residues. The ends were cut back, 7 bases at V and 1 base at J, with 10 bases in the middle. The germline V gene encodes CDR1 SGHVS and CDR2 FQNEAQ. CDR3 residues: CASNGGRNTEAFF. The CDR3 DNA follows: TGTGCCAGCAACGGGGGAAGGAACACTGAAGCTTTCTTT.

The chain carries TRBV5-1 and TRBJ2-1, with 7 bases matching TRBD2. The CDR3 runs 13 residues. The germline V gene has CDR1 SGHRS and CDR2 YFSETQ. The V gene end was trimmed by 5 bases and the J gene end by 5 bases; junction bases not matched to a gene: 4. This CDR3 reads CASRVSGDNEQFF. CDR3 nucleotides: TGCGCCAGCAGGGTGAGCGGGGACAATGAGCAGTTCTTC.